These 29 T cell receptor beta chains originate from one sample sequenced in a study of OX40 agonist ivuxolimab in advanced cancers. The method was immunoSEQ multiplex PCR; TCRdb's version includes in-frame clones alone and lacks a portion of them. The sample has about 21,000 clones, more than 75% seen once. The material was CD4+ or CD8+ T cells sorted from blood, obtained in a trial of the OX40 agonist ivuxolimab. These receptor sequences come from an adult with an advanced solid tumor such as melanoma, head and neck, liver or kidney cancer.

This chain links TRBV7-2 with TRBJ2-5, with D perhaps matching TRBD2 (6 bases). CDR3 length: 14 residues. Germline lookup yields CDR1 SGHTA and CDR2 FQGNSA. Trimming took off 5 bases at V and 4 bases at J, with 14 bases between the two ends. The CDR3 reads CASSPGTWPETQYF. The DNA for the CDR3 is TGTGCCAGCAGCCCCGGGACTTGGCCAGAGACCCAGTACTTC.

V usage is TRBV18 and J usage is TRBJ2-5; possibly TRBD1 for D (5 bases). This CDR3 contains 13 residues. The germline V gene encodes CDR1 KGHSH and CDR2 LQKENI. Trimming took off 2 bases at V and 5 bases at J, with 9 bases between the two ends. CDR3 region: CASSPVSGETQYF. The CDR3 nucleotides read TGTGCCAGCTCACCAGTATCAGGGGAGACCCAGTACTTC. Variable domain in full (rest from reference TRBV18 and TRBJ2-5): NAGVMQNPRHLVRRRGQEARLRCSPMKGHSHVYWYRQLPEEGLKFMVYLQKENIIDESGMPKERFSAEFPKEGPSILRIQQVVRGDSAAYFCASSPVSGETQYFGPGTRLLVL.

This clone showed up just a few times. The chain joins TRBV7-2 to TRBJ2-2; D uncertain. This CDR3 region has 16 residues. Germline V gene sequence: CDR1 SGHTA, CDR2 FQGNSA. The V end lost 3 bases, the J end lost 0 bases, and 11 bases lay between the germline ends. The DNA of the CDR3 is TGTGCCAGCAGCTTCGTGGGGTCCGCGAACACCGGGGAGCTGTTTTTT. Translated: CASSFVGSANTGELFF.

The rearrangement joins TRBV6-5 to TRBJ2-7; TRBD1 might be the D (5 bases). The V gene's germline CDR1 is MNHEY and CDR2 SVGAGI. The CDR3 contains 15 residues. Trimming cost V 0 bases and J 0 bases, with 9 bases left between them. CDR3 sequence reads: CASSYSITGSYEQYF. CDR3 bases: TGTGCCAGCAGTTACTCGATAACAGGCTCCTACGAGCAGTACTTC.

The gene calls are TRBV4-3 and TRBJ2-2, with 8 bases fitting TRBD2. This CDR3 region has 15 residues. Germline values: CDR1 LGHNA, CDR2 YSLEER. Losses at the gene ends were 6 bases for V and 7 bases for J; bases not matched to a gene: 10. Here the CDR3 reads CASRAGSGDLGELFF. In nucleotides, the CDR3 is TGCGCCAGCAGAGCGGGTAGCGGGGATCTCGGGGAGCTGTTTTTT.

The chain uses TRBV6-1 and TRBJ1-6; 11 nucleotides match TRBD1. The length of the CDR3 is 19 residues. Per germline, CDR1 MNHNS and CDR2 SASEGT. The V and J ends lost 7 bases and 1 base, in that order; junction bases with no gene match: 12. The DNA of the CDR3 is TGTGCCAGCATTGAGCGGTGGGGGACAGGGGGATCCTATAATTCACCCCTCCACTTT. It specifies CASIERWGTGGSYNSPLHF.

The chain employs TRBV6-5 and TRBJ2-5; 16 bases agree with TRBD2. CDR1 is MNHEY, CDR2 SVGAGI, per germline. The length of the CDR3 is 15 residues. V lost 6 bases to trimming and J lost 2 bases; unmatched junction nucleotides: 0. The CDR3 DNA follows: TGTGCCAGCAGGGGACTAGCGGGGGGGCAAGAGACCCAGTACTTC. This codes for CASRGLAGGQETQYF.

This clone was found once. This chain uses TRBV5-1 with TRBJ1-3; 7 bases are a match to TRBD1. Germline values: CDR1 SGHRS, CDR2 YFSETQ. The trim removed 2 bases at V and 1 base at J, leaving 6 bases unmatched. The CDR3 contains 16 residues. The CDR3: CASSLLETGSGNTIYF. The CDR3 bases are TGCGCCAGCAGCTTATTAGAGACAGGGTCTGGAAACACCATATATTTT. The entire variable domain, with the rest obtained from reference TRBV5-1 and TRBJ1-3, is as follows: KAGVTQTPRYLIKTRGQQVTLSCSPISGHRSVSWYQQTPGQGLQFLFEYFSETQRNKGNFPGRFSGRQFSNSRSEMNVSTLELGDSALYLCASSLLETGSGNTIYFGEGSWLTVV.

The chain has TRBV6-5 and TRBJ2-5; a possible D gene is TRBD2 (5 bases). CDR3 length equals 15 residues. CDR1 and CDR2 (germline): MNHEY, SVGAGI. V was shortened by 4 bases and J by 7 bases, with 19 bases between the two germline ends. The CDR3 loop is CASSSLTGKRGTQYF. As DNA, the CDR3 is TGTGCCAGCAGTTCCCTTACGGGAAAAAGAGGGACCCAGTACTTC.

The V gene is TRBV29-1, the J gene TRBJ2-7; D is uncertain. With 0 bases removed from V and 5 bases from J, the gap between germline ends came to 8 bases. The CDR3 sequence is 12 residues long. Germline V gene data show CDR1 as SQVTM and CDR2 as ANQGSEA. The chain's CDR3 is CSVEEGPDEQYF. The DNA of the CDR3 is TGCAGCGTTGAAGAAGGGCCCGACGAGCAGTACTTC.

The J gene is TRBJ2-1, the V gene TRBV6-5, with TRBD1 as a possible D gene (6 bases). V shed 6 bases and J shed 5 bases, with 11 bases lying between them. The germline V gene has CDR1 MNHEY and CDR2 SVGAGI. This CDR3 contains 13 residues. CDR3 region: CASSRTGHNEQFF. CDR3 DNA sequence: TGTGCCAGCAGCCGTACAGGGCACAATGAGCAGTTCTTC.

This clone was seen only once. The genes are TRBV10-1 and TRBJ2-2; TRBD2 matches at 8 bases. The CDR3 length is 15 residues. The V gene end was trimmed by 3 bases and the J gene end by 5 bases; junction bases not matched to a gene: 5. Germline V gene data show CDR1 as WNHNN and CDR2 as SYGVQD (reference sequence). CDR3: CASSEPAGVTGELFF. The CDR3, as DNA: TGCGCCAGCAGTGAACCAGCGGGGGTGACCGGGGAGCTGTTTTTT.

The chain couples TRBV6-6 to TRBJ1-1; 9 positions agree with TRBD1. The CDR3 spans 14 residues. CDR1 MNHNY and CDR2 SVGAGI come from the germline V gene (reference sequence). The trim removed 5 bases at V and 8 bases at J, leaving 9 bases unmatched. CDR3 sequence: CASSIAGTGKEAFF. DNA for the CDR3: TGTGCCAGCAGTATCGCCGGGACAGGGAAGGAAGCTTTCTTT.

The chain is built from TRBV7-2 and TRBJ2-7; 8 positions match TRBD2. CDR1 and CDR2 from the germline V gene are SGHTA and FQGNSA. The CDR3 is 17 residues long. The trim removed 5 bases at V and 0 bases at J, leaving 12 bases unmatched. In DNA form, the CDR3 reads TGTGCCAGCAGCGCCCGACTCGCGGGGGGAAGCTCCTACGAGCAGTACTTC. Translated, it gives CASSARLAGGSSYEQYF.

V usage is TRBV7-9 and J usage is TRBJ2-3; 8 bases align to TRBD2. This CDR3 region has 14 residues. V shed 3 bases and J 4 bases; nucleotides not matched to a gene: 3. Per the germline V gene, CDR1 is SEHNR and CDR2 is FQNEAQ (reference sequence). CDR3 residues: CASSLSGGADTQYF. The CDR3 coding sequence is TGTGCCAGCAGCTTGAGCGGGGGTGCAGATACGCAGTATTTT.

V is TRBV5-4 and J is TRBJ1-4; tentative D call: TRBD1 (5 bases). Germline CDR1 is SGHNT and CDR2 is YYREEE (reference sequence). V lost 4 bases to trimming and J lost 1 base, with 11 bases between them. The CDR3 is 15 residues long. CDR3 coding DNA: TGTGCCAGCAGCCCCGGGACCGGAACTAATGAAAAACTGTTTTTT. The encoded protein is CASSPGTGTNEKLFF.

The rearrangement joins TRBV2 to TRBJ2-6; D is unresolved. The CDR3 totals 15 residues. The V gene's germline CDR1 is SNHLY and CDR2 FYNNEI. Trimming shortened V by 6 bases and J by 0 bases, and 9 bases separated the two germline ends. For the CDR3, the DNA is TGTGCCAGCAGGGATCACAGCTCTGGGGCCAACGTCCTGACTTTC. Translation gives CASRDHSSGANVLTF.

Concerning this clone: Within the sample, other DNA sequences also encode this same CDR3. The V gene is TRBV6-5, the J gene TRBJ1-1, with 10 bases fitting TRBD1. Germline CDR1 MNHEY, CDR2 SVGAGI. The CDR3 spans 15 residues. J lost 2 bases, V lost 6 bases, and 6 bases had no gene match. This chain's CDR3 is CASSPGTGVNTEAFF. As DNA, the CDR3 is TGTGCCAGCAGCCCCGGGACAGGGGTCAACACTGAAGCTTTCTTT.

Only a few counts were recorded for this clone. The chain recombines TRBV7-3 with TRBJ1-1; 8 bases are shared with TRBD1. From germline, CDR1 is SGHTA and CDR2 FQGTGA. The J segment lost 4 bases and the V segment lost 4 bases, leaving 2 bases of the junction unmatched. This CDR3 has 13 residues. DNA for the CDR3: TGTGCCAGCAGCTCGACAGGGGCCACTGAAGCTTTCTTT. It yields the protein CASSSTGATEAFF. The full variable domain, in which reference TRBV7-3 and TRBJ1-1 provide the parts outside the CDR3, is GAGVSQTPSNKVTEKGKYVELRCDPISGHTALYWYRQSLGQGPEFLIYFQGTGAADDSGLPNDRFFAVRPEGSVSTLKIQRTERGDSAVYLCASSSTGATEAFFGQGTRLTVV.

The rearrangement joins TRBV13 to TRBJ2-7; 8 bases map to TRBD1. V lost 5 bases to trimming and J lost 6 bases; unmatched junction nucleotides: 12. The CDR3 consists of 15 residues. The V gene's germline CDR1 is PRHDT and CDR2 FYEKMQ (reference sequence). The CDR3 coding sequence is TGTGCCAGCAGCCCCCCAACAGGGGGTAAAGGCGAGCAGTACTTC. As protein: CASSPPTGGKGEQYF.

CDR3 region: CASSLLQGRETQYF. The CDR3 region has the DNA TGTGCCAGCAGCTTACTTCAGGGTAGAGAGACCCAGTACTTC. The gene calls are TRBV7-9 and TRBJ2-5; the D gene is possibly TRBD1 (5 bases). Germline CDR1 is SEHNR and CDR2 is FQNEAQ (reference sequence). The CDR3 has 14 amino acids. V dropped 2 bases and J dropped 4 bases, with 11 bases sitting between them.

The chain combines TRBV25-1 with TRBJ1-6; D is possibly TRBD1 (6 bases). Trimming removed 7 bases from V and 10 bases from J, with 14 bases in between. CDR1 is MGHDK, CDR2 SYGVNS, per germline. The CDR3 contains 13 residues. The CDR3 reads CASTSAGGSPLHF. The CDR3 region has the DNA TGTGCCAGCACAAGTGCGGGGGGCTCACCCCTCCACTTT. Complete variable domain (other parts from reference TRBV25-1 and TRBJ1-6): EADIYQTPRYLVIGTGKKITLECSQTMGHDKMYWYQQDPGMELHLIHYSYGVNSTEKGDLSSESTVSRIRTEHFPLTLESARPSHTSQYLCASTSAGGSPLHFGNGTRLTVT.

The sample holds one count of this clone. The V call is TRBV7-6, the J call TRBJ1-6; D call uncertain. V was clipped by 1 base and J by 7 bases, with 11 bases between them. In germline, CDR1 is SGHVS, CDR2 FNYEAQ. The CDR3 covers 15 residues. CDR3 in DNA: TGTGCCAGCAGCTTAGACCCCGGCGGGAATTCACCCCTCCACTTT. Encoded protein: CASSLDPGGNSPLHF. Based on the CDR3 plus reference TRBV7-6 and TRBJ1-6, the full variable domain is GAGVSQSPRYKVTKRGQDVALRCDPISGHVSLYWYRQALGQGPEFLTYFNYEAQQDKSGLPNDRFSAERPEGSISTLTIQRTEQRDSAMYRCASSLDPGGNSPLHFGNGTRLTVT.

The chain uses TRBV19 and TRBJ1-2; D is ambiguous. Germline V gene data show CDR1 as LNHDA and CDR2 as SQIVND (reference sequence). CDR3 size: 15 residues. V lost 6 bases, J lost 2 bases, and 16 bases lay in between. The CDR3 region has the DNA TGTGCCAGTAGGAAGACCGGAGCCAACAACTATGGCTACACCTTC. This gives the protein CASRKTGANNYGYTF.

This clone was counted between two and nine times. This chain uses TRBV6-5 with TRBJ2-5; D call uncertain. The CDR3 has 16 amino acids. Germline CDR1 MNHEY, CDR2 SVGAGI. Trimming cost V 0 bases and J 1 base, with 12 bases left between them. This CDR3 is CASSYSKQRPQETQYF. The DNA of the CDR3 is TGTGCCAGCAGTTACTCGAAGCAGCGTCCCCAAGAGACCCAGTACTTC.

In its sample, this clone was seen a few times. The chain couples TRBV28 to TRBJ1-1; D perhaps matches TRBD1 (5 bases). The CDR3 sequence is 11 residues long. Germline CDR1 MDHEN, CDR2 SYDVKM. Between the trimmed V and J ends, which lost 7 bases and 6 bases, there was a span of 9 bases. This CDR3 reads CASTQGAEAFF. As DNA, the CDR3 is TGTGCCAGCACCCAGGGTGCTGAAGCTTTCTTT.

The J gene is TRBJ1-2, the V gene TRBV6-4, with TRBD1 as a possible D gene (5 bases). Per germline, CDR1 MRHNA and CDR2 SNTAGT. This CDR3 region has 14 residues. V lost 0 bases to trimming and J lost 6 bases, with 11 bases between them. CDR3 region: CASSDSWGKHGYTF. In DNA form, the CDR3 reads TGTGCCAGCAGTGACTCATGGGGCAAGCATGGCTACACCTTC.

V gene TRBV7-9 combines with J gene TRBJ2-5; D is possibly TRBD1 or TRBD2 (6 bases each). Germline CDR1 is SEHNR and CDR2 is FQNEAQ (reference sequence). This CDR3 has 13 residues. V lost 4 bases and J lost 4, with 10 bases in between. CDR3 bases: TGTGCCAGCAGCTCTCGGGGGCCAGAGACCCAGTACTTC. As protein: CASSSRGPETQYF.

The chain couples TRBV6-8 to TRBJ1-6, with 9 bases fitting TRBD1. The J segment lost 7 bases and the V segment lost 5 bases, leaving 12 bases of the junction unmatched. This CDR3 comprises 17 residues. CDR1 and CDR2 (germline): MNHGY, SAAAGT. The CDR3 DNA sequence: TGTGCCAGCAGTCCCTGGGGACAGGGAATAGGGAATTCACCCCTCCACTTT. Protein sequence: CASSPWGQGIGNSPLHF.